This paragraph reports one T cell receptor (beta chain). Its antigen is currently unknown. The source of the sample is a study of Ad26.COV2.S vaccination and SARS-CoV-2 variants. Looked up from germline, CDR1 is SEHNR and CDR2 is FQNEAQ (reference sequence). This CDR3 spans 15 amino acids. V was shortened by 1 base and J by 4 bases, with 13 bases between the two germline ends. The repertoire was sequenced with immunoSEQ multiplex PCR; TCRdb's copy has only in-frame clones and lacks some. This table has 300,000 to 450,000 clones, roughly nine tenths appearing once. Study-level points and caveats: Researchers cautioned that TCR breadth and depth analyses may have underestimated total T cell responses. Considerable breadth of spike-specific CD8+ and CD4+ T cell responses has reportedly been documented following vaccination. Vaccine recipients had higher spike-specific TCR breadth than placebo recipients.

This sequence was found in a human donor who had recovered from COVID-19. Source: peripheral blood, taken after recovery from COVID-19. The chain has TRBV7-9 and TRBJ2-5; tentatively, D is TRBD1 or TRBD2 (5 bases each). The CDR3 is CASSLEGPPRETQYF. The CDR3 DNA follows: TGTGCCAGCAGCTTAGAGGGACCCCCGCGAGAGACCCAGTACTTC.